Listed below are T cell receptor beta chains from one sample, sequenced in a study of shared T cell receptors in the human thymus. Assay used: immunoSEQ multiplex PCR; TCRdb lists only in-frame clones, some missing. The sample carries roughly 550,000 clones, around 78% recorded once. The data were also submitted as part of a second study, on human thymus T cells.

The sample taken for sequencing was thymocytes. The source of these receptors is a boy in the first two years of life with a congenital heart defect. Both conserved end residues are part of each CDR3. Fields, in order: J gene, V gene, clone size, D gene, CDR3 protein, CDR3 DNA. The D gene is left open where the match is weak. Not all rows give a size; the values are once, few, many and, for expanded clones, a class.

TRBJ2-5 TRBV5-6 . TRBD1 CASISGTGAGKIQETQYF TGTGCCAGCATTTCGGGGACAGGGGCCGGAAAGATCCAAGAGACCCAGTACTTC
TRBJ2-5 TRBV15 . . CATSSPHKAGWETQYF TGTGCCACCAGCTCCCCCCATAAGGCAGGTTGGGAGACCCAGTACTTC
TRBJ1-2 TRBV25-1 . TRBD1 CASSEDRGRDYGYTF TGTGCCAGCAGTGAGGACAGGGGGCGCGACTATGGCTACACCTTC
TRBJ2-7 TRBV21-1 . . CASSKGCGRAYEQYF TGTGCCAGCAGCAAAGGCTGCGGGAGAGCTTACGAGCAGTACTTC
TRBJ2-3 TRBV6-5 . TRBD1 CASSVGQGVTDTQYF TGTGCCAGCAGCGTGGGACAGGGGGTTACAGATACGCAGTATTTT
TRBJ1-1 TRBV30 . . CAWSVSDQGNTEAFF TGTGCCTGGAGTGTGTCAGATCAGGGGAACACTGAAGCTTTCTTT
TRBJ2-1 TRBV6-6 few . CASSYSTAPNEQFF TGTGCCAGCAGTTACTCGACAGCCCCGAATGAGCAGTTCTTC
TRBJ2-2 TRBV27 . TRBD2 CASRAGGIGELFF TGTGCCAGCAGGGCGGGGGGGATCGGGGAGCTGTTTTTT
TRBJ2-1 TRBV5-1 . . CASSLGQGGYNEQFF TGCGCCAGCAGCTTGGGTCAGGGTGGGTACAATGAGCAGTTCTTC
TRBJ1-1 TRBV6-6 . TRBD1 CASSKTGTDTEAFF TGTGCCAGCAGTAAAACCGGGACAGACACTGAAGCTTTCTTT
TRBJ2-3 TRBV19 . TRBD2 CASRMLATSGRVTDTQYF TGTGCCAGTAGGATGTTGGCTACTAGCGGGAGGGTTACAGATACGCAGTATTTT
TRBJ2-1 TRBV5-4 . . CAVSHSSYNEQFF TGTGCCGTCAGCCACAGCTCCTACAATGAGCAGTTCTTC
TRBJ2-3 TRBV5-1 . . CASSLGGPTDTQYF TGCGCCAGCAGCTTGGGCGGCCCCACAGATACGCAGTATTTT
TRBJ2-3 TRBV30 . TRBD2 CAWSRLAGGTDTQYF TGTGCCTGGAGTCGCCTAGCGGGAGGGACAGATACGCAGTATTTT
TRBJ2-2 TRBV5-6 . TRBD1 CASSTGPGGRDGELFF TGTGCCAGCAGCACCGGGCCAGGGGGAAGAGACGGGGAGCTGTTTTTT
TRBJ2-2 TRBV4-3 few . CASSQVLTSSNTGELFF TGCGCCAGCAGCCAAGTCCTCACTTCCTCGAACACCGGGGAGCTGTTTTTT
TRBJ2-6 TRBV30 . . CAWTPVTGSGANVLTF TGTGCCTGGACCCCGGTAACAGGGTCTGGGGCCAACGTCCTGACTTTC
TRBJ1-1 TRBV6-5 . . CASNGQNTEAFF TGTGCCAGCAACGGACAAAACACTGAAGCTTTCTTT
TRBJ2-3 TRBV28 . TRBD2 CASSPTRGRGTQYF TGTGCCAGCAGTCCGACTAGAGGGAGGGGTACGCAGTATTTT
TRBJ1-6 TRBV28 . TRBD1 CASSLGRGLSPLHF TGTGCCAGCAGTTTGGGCAGGGGGCTTTCACCCCTCCACTTT
TRBJ2-2 TRBV11-3 . TRBD1 CASSYLHTGGPGELFF TGTGCCAGCAGCTACCTCCATACAGGGGGACCCGGGGAGCTGTTTTTT
TRBJ2-7 TRBV6-4 . TRBD1 CASSVTGWLFYEQYF TGTGCCAGCAGTGTGACAGGGTGGTTGTTCTACGAGCAGTACTTC
TRBJ2-7 TRBV5-1 . TRBD1 CASSKQGQVPDYEQYF TGCGCCAGCAGCAAACAAGGACAGGTTCCGGACTACGAGCAGTACTTC
TRBJ2-5 TRBV9 few TRBD2 CASSVDPDRGLAGGLETQYF TGTGCCAGCAGCGTAGATCCGGACAGGGGACTAGCGGGAGGGCTTGAGACCCAGTACTTC
TRBJ2-5 TRBV6-6 . TRBD1 CASSYWDRGGETQYF TGTGCCAGCAGTTACTGGGACAGGGGAGGAGAGACCCAGTACTTC
TRBJ2-7 TRBV6-1 . TRBD2 CASSGARLLAGGPHEQYF TGTGCCAGCAGTGGGGCCCGCCTTCTAGCGGGAGGGCCCCACGAGCAGTACTTC
TRBJ1-1 TRBV27 . . CASSGAGSTEAFF TGTGCCAGCAGCGGCGCCGGGAGCACTGAAGCTTTCTTT
TRBJ1-3 TRBV5-1 . . CASSLVQVSSGNTIYF TGCGCCAGCAGCTTGGTACAGGTCTCCTCTGGAAACACCATATATTTT
TRBJ2-7 TRBV6-6 . TRBD1 CASSYPPGQGSYEQYF TGTGCCAGCAGTTACCCCCCCGGACAGGGGTCCTACGAGCAGTACTTC